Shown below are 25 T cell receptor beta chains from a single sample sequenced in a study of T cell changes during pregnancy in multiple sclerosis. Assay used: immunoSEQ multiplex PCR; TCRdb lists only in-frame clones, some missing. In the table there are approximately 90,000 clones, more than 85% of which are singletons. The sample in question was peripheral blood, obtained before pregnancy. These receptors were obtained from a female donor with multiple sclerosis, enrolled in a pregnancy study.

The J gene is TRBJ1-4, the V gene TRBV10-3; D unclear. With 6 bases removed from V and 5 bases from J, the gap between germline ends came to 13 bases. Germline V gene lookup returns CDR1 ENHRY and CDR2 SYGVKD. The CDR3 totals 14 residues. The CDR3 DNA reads TGTGCCATCAGCCCCGTCCGGGAAAATGAAAAACTGTTTTTT. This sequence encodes CAISPVRENEKLFF.

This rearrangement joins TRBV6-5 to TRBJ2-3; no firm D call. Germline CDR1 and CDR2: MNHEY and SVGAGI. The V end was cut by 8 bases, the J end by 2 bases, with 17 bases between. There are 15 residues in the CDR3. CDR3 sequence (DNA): TGTGCCAGCCGCAGGTTTCATTACACCACAGATACGCAGTATTTT. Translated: CASRRFHYTTDTQYF.

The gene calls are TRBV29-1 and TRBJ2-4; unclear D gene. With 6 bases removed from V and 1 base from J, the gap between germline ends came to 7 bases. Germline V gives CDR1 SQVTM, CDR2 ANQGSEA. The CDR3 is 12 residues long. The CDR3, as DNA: TGCAGCGTCGGGTCTGCCAAAAACATTCAGTACTTC. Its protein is CSVGSAKNIQYF.

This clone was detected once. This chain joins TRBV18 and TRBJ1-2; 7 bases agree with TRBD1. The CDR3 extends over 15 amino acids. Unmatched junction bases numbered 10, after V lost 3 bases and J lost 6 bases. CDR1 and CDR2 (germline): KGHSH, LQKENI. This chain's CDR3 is CASSPVVGGVNGYTF. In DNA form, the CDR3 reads TGTGCCAGCTCACCGGTTGTAGGGGGCGTAAATGGCTACACCTTC. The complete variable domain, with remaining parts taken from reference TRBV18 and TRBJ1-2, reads NAGVMQNPRHLVRRRGQEARLRCSPMKGHSHVYWYRQLPEEGLKFMVYLQKENIIDESGMPKERFSAEFPKEGPSILRIQQVVRGDSAAYFCASSPVVGGVNGYTFGSGTRLTVV.

CDR3 sequence (DNA): TGTGCCAGCAGTCTCGGGTCTCTTAACACCGGGGAGCTGTTTTTT. Its protein is CASSLGSLNTGELFF. This chain links TRBV28 with TRBJ2-2, with D hard to call. The CDR3 spans 15 residues. The ends were cut back, 5 bases at V and 2 bases at J, with 12 bases in the middle. Germline CDR1 and CDR2: MDHEN and SYDVKM.

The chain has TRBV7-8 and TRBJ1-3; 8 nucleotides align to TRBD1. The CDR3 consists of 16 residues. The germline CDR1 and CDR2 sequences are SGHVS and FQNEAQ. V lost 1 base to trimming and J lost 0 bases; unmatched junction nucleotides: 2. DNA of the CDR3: TGTGCCAGCAGCTTAGATACAGGGGGCTCTGGAAACACCATATATTTT. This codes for CASSLDTGGSGNTIYF.

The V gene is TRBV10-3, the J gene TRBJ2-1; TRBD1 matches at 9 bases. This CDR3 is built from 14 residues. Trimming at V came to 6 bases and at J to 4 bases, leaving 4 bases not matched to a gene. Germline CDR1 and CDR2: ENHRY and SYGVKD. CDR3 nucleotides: TGTGCCATCAGCCGGGACAGGGCGTACAATGAGCAGTTCTTC. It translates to CAISRDRAYNEQFF.

The CDR3 sequence is CASSLVGGINEKLFF. The DNA of the CDR3 is TGTGCCAGCAGCTTAGTCGGAGGAATTAATGAAAAACTGTTTTTT. V gene TRBV11-2 combines with J gene TRBJ1-4; D is ambiguous. Per germline, CDR1 SGHAT and CDR2 FQNNGV. Trimming removed 1 base at V and 4 bases at J, with 10 bases between. This CDR3 has 15 residues.

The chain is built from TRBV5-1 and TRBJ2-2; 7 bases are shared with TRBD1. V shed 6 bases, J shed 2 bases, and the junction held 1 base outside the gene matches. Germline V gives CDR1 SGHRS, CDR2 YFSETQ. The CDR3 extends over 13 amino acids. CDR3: CASNRGNTGELFF. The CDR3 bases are TGCGCCAGCAACAGGGGTAACACCGGGGAGCTGTTTTTT.

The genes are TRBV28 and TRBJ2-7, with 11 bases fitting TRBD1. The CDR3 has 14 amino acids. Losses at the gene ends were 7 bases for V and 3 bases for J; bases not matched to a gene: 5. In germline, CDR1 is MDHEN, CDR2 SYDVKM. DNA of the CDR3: TGTGCCAGCACCTGGACAGGGGGCCTCTACGAGCAGTACTTC. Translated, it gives CASTWTGGLYEQYF.

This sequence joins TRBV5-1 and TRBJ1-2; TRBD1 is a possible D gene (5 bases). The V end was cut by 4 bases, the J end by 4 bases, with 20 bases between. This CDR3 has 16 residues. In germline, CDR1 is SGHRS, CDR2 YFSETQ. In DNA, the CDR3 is TGCGCCAGCAGCCCGCGTGGGGGGAGTTATGGCTATGGCTACACCTTC. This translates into CASSPRGGSYGYGYTF.

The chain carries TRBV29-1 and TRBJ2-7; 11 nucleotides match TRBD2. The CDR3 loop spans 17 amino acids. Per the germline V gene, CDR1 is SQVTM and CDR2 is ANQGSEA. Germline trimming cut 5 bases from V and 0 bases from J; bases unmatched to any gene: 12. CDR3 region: CSVRGSSGTSGSYEQYF. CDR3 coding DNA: TGCAGCGTTCGTGGGTCGTCCGGGACTAGCGGCTCCTACGAGCAGTACTTC.

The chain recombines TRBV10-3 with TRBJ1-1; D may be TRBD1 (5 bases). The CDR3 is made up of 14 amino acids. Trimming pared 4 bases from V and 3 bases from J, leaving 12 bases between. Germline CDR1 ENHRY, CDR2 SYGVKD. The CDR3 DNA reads TGTGCCATCAGTGGAAGCGGGGGGGACACTGAAGCTTTCTTT. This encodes CAISGSGGDTEAFF.

CDR3 loop: CASSPTTGYVDGYTF. The CDR3 DNA follows: TGTGCCAGCAGCCCTACGACGGGGTACGTTGATGGCTACACCTTC. The chain couples TRBV7-8 to TRBJ1-2; no clear D gene. With 5 bases removed from V and 6 bases from J, the gap between germline ends came to 19 bases. The germline gives CDR1 SGHVS, CDR2 FQNEAQ. This CDR3 is 15 amino acids long. Together with reference TRBV7-8 and TRBJ1-2, the CDR3 gives the full variable domain: GAGVSQSPRYKVAKRGQDVALRCDPISGHVSLFWYQQALGQGPEFLTYFQNEAQLDKSGLPSDRFFAERPEGSVSTLKIQRTQQEDSAVYLCASSPTTGYVDGYTFGSGTRLTVV.

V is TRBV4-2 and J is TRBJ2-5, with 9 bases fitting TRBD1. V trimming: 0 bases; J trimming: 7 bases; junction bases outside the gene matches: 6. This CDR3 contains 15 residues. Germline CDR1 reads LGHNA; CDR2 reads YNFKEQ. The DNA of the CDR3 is TGTGCCAGCAGCCAAGAGAGGAGACAGGGGGGGACCCAGTACTTC. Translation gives CASSQERRQGGTQYF.

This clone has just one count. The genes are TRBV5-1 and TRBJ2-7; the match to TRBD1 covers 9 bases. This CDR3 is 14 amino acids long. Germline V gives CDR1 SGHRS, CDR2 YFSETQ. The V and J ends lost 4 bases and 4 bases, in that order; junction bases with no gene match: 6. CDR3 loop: CASSIQGASYEQYF. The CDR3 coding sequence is TGCGCCAGCAGCATACAGGGGGCCTCGTACGAGCAGTACTTC.

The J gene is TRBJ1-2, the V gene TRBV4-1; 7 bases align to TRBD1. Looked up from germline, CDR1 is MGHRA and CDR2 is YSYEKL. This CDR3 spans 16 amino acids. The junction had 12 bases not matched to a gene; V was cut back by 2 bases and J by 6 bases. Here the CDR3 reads CASSQLQGGGGNGYTF. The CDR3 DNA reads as TGCGCCAGCAGCCAATTACAAGGAGGGGGCGGTAATGGCTACACCTTC.

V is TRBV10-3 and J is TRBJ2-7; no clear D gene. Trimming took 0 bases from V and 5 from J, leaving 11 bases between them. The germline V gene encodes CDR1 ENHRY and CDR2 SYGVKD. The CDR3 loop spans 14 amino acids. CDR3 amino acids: CAISESLSSNEQYF. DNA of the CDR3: TGTGCCATCAGTGAGTCCCTAAGTTCTAACGAGCAGTACTTC.

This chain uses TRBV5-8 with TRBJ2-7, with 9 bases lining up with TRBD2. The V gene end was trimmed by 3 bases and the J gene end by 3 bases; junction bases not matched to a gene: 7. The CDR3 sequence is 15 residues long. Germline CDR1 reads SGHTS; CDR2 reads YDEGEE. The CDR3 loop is CASSSELAGYYEQYF. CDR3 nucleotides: TGTGCCAGCAGCTCGGAACTAGCGGGTTACTACGAGCAGTACTTC.

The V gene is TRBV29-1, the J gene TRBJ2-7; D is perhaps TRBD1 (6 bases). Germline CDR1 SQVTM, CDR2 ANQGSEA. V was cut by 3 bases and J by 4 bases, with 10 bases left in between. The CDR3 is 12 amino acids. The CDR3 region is CSVETGPYEQYF. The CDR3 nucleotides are TGCAGCGTTGAGACAGGACCATACGAGCAGTACTTC.

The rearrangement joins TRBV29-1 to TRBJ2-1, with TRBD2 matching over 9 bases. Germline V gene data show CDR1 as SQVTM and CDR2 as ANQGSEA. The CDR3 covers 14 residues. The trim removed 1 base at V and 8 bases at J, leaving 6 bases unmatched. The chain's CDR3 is CSVEGRGGSDEQFF. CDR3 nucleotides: TGCAGCGTTGAAGGGCGGGGGGGCAGCGATGAGCAGTTCTTC.

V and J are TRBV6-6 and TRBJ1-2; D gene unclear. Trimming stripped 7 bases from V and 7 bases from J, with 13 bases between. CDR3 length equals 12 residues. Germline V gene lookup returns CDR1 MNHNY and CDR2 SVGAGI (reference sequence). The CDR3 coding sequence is TGTGCCAGCAAACCAGGAGGAGGTGGCTACACCTTC. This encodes CASKPGGGGYTF.

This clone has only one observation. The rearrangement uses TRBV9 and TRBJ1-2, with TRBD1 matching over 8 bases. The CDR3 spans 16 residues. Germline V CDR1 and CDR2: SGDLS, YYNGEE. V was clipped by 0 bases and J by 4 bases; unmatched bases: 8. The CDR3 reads CASSVDGQGAPYGYTF. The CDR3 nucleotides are TGTGCCAGCAGCGTAGACGGACAGGGCGCTCCCTATGGCTACACCTTC.

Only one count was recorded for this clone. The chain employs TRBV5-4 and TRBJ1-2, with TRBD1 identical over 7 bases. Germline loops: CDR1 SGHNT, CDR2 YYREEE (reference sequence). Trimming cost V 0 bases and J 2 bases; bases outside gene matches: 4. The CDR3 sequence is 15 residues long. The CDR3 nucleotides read TGTGCCAGCAGCTTGGGGGGACAGAGAAACTATGGCTACACCTTC. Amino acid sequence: CASSLGGQRNYGYTF.

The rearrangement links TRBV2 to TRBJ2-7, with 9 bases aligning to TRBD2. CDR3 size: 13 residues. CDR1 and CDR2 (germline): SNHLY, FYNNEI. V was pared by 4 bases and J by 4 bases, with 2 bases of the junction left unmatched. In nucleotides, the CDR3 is TGTGCCAGCAGTGTTCTAGCGGGATACGAGCAGTACTTC. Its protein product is CASSVLAGYEQYF.